Presented here are 30 T cell receptor beta chains from one specimen sequenced in a study of T cells after yellow fever vaccination. TCRdb independently ran MiXCR on the 5' RACE reads; one entry per CDR3 protein. Of around 72,000 distinct CDR3 sequences in the sample, about 7.7% were seen once. The sample consisted of CD8+ T cells sorted from PBMCs, taken 10 to 11 days after the first yellow fever vaccination. The receptors come from a man between 18 and 29 years old who received the YFV17D yellow fever vaccine.

This clonotype showed up just a few times. The chain employs TRBV19 and TRBJ2-1; tentative D call: TRBD2 (5 bases). The CDR3 spans 15 residues. From germline, CDR1 is LNHDA and CDR2 SQIVND (reference sequence). Trimming removed 3 bases from V and 0 bases from J, with 9 bases in between. The CDR3 nucleotides read TGTGCCAGTAGTATTAACCGGGGCTCCTACAATGAGCAGTTCTTC. Translation gives CASSINRGSYNEQFF.

This clonotype turned up a few times. V and J are TRBV7-3 and TRBJ1-1; perhaps TRBD1 as D (5 bases). Trimming shortened V by 1 base and J by 0 bases, and 15 bases separated the two germline ends. Germline lookup yields CDR1 SGHTA and CDR2 FQGTGA. The CDR3 runs to 17 residues. The CDR3 region has the DNA TGTGCCAGCAGCTTAAATCCGAGGGGAGGAGTGAACACTGAAGCTTTCTTT. Translation: CASSLNPRGGVNTEAFF.

This clonotype was seen at least ten times. This chain connects TRBV7-6 to TRBJ2-1; 7 bases match TRBD1. V shed 4 bases, J shed 0 bases, and the junction held 6 bases outside the gene matches. The germline V gene has CDR1 SGHVS and CDR2 FNYEAQ. The CDR3 length is 16 residues. In DNA form, the CDR3 reads TGTGCCAGCAGCTCCGACAGGGAAAGCTCCTACAATGAGCAGTTCTTC. Translated, it gives CASSSDRESSYNEQFF.

This rearrangement joins TRBV6-2 or TRBV6-3 to TRBJ2-7; D is ambiguous. Trimming left V 0 bases short and J 4 bases short, with 7 bases between. Germline-derived CDR1 and CDR2 are MNHEY and SVGEGT. This CDR3 contains 13 residues. In DNA, the CDR3 is TGTGCCAGCAGTTACTCGAAGGTGTACGAGCAGTACGTC. Translated: CASSYSKVYEQYV.

Many counts were recorded for this clonotype. The chain uses TRBV5-4 and TRBJ2-7; 8 nucleotides match TRBD1. The CDR3 extends over 14 amino acids. CDR1 SGHNT and CDR2 YYREEE come from the germline V gene (reference sequence). V shed 2 bases, J shed 2 bases, and the junction held 3 bases outside the gene matches. In DNA, the CDR3 is TGTGCCAGCAGCTTTCAGGGGGCGGCCTACGAGCAGTACTTC. It yields the protein CASSFQGAAYEQYF.

This clonotype was recorded many times. This chain uses TRBV9 with TRBJ2-7; tentative D call: TRBD1 (5 bases). Trimming took off 0 bases at V and 2 bases at J, with 9 bases between the two ends. Germline values: CDR1 SGDLS, CDR2 YYNGEE. The CDR3 consists of 14 residues. This CDR3 reads CASSVAPGTYEQYF. DNA for the CDR3: TGTGCCAGCAGCGTAGCCCCAGGGACCTACGAGCAGTACTTC.

This clonotype has more than one count but fewer than ten. The chain carries TRBV12-3 or TRBV12-4 and TRBJ1-3, with a tentative D call TRBD1 (5 bases). With 1 base removed from V and 2 bases from J, the gap between germline ends came to 6 bases. The CDR3 consists of 14 residues. CDR3 protein: CASSLEGPGNTIYF. The CDR3 nucleotides read TGTGCCAGCAGTTTAGAGGGGCCTGGAAACACCATATATTTT.

This clonotype was picked up many times. This sequence joins TRBV12-3 or TRBV12-4 and TRBJ2-3; 10 bases line up with TRBD2. The CDR3 has 20 residues. With V trimmed by 5 bases and J by 0 bases, 17 bases remained unmatched. CDR3 in amino acids: CASSPPPPGLADTSTDTQYF. CDR3 coding DNA: TGTGCCAGCAGTCCTCCCCCCCCCGGACTAGCGGATACCAGCACAGATACGCAGTATTTT.

This clonotype has ten or more counts. V is TRBV4-1 and J is TRBJ1-3; D possibly corresponds to TRBD1 (5 bases). The CDR3 loop spans 14 amino acids. CDR1 is MGHRA and CDR2 is YSYEKL in the germline V gene. V dropped 2 bases and J dropped 4 bases, with 9 bases sitting between them. The CDR3 DNA is TGCGCCAGCAGCCAACTCAGGGCCGGAAACACCATATATTTT. Translated, it gives CASSQLRAGNTIYF.

The CDR3 spells CASRWLGGVNEQFF. CDR3 nucleotides: TGTGCCAGCCGATGGTTGGGGGGTGTTAATGAGCAGTTCTTC. The chain is built from TRBV6-2 or TRBV6-3 and TRBJ2-1, with D perhaps TRBD2 (6 bases). Trimming stripped 8 bases from V and 7 bases from J, with 18 bases between. This CDR3 is built from 14 residues. Germline V gene lookup returns CDR1 MNHEY and CDR2 SVGEGT.

This clonotype appeared a few times. The genes are TRBV5-1 and TRBJ2-3; weak D call: TRBD1 (8 bases). Trimming stripped 3 bases from V and 4 bases from J, with 21 bases between. CDR1 and CDR2 (germline): SGHRS, YFSETQ. CDR3 length: 17 residues. The DNA of the CDR3 is TGCGCCAGCAGCTCGCCCGGGGGGACAGGAGGCGCAGATACGCAGTATTTT. This translates into CASSSPGGTGGADTQYF.

The chain couples TRBV7-9 to TRBJ2-2; 7 bases are a match to TRBD1. Germline V CDR1 and CDR2: SEHNR, FQNEAQ (reference sequence). This CDR3 contains 16 residues. V was pared by 6 bases and J by 6 bases, with 13 bases of the junction left unmatched. The CDR3 spells CASSSTGEQGAGELFF. CDR3 nucleotide sequence: TGTGCCAGCAGTTCCACAGGGGAGCAGGGGGCCGGGGAGCTGTTTTTT.

This clonotype was observed at least ten times. CDR3 residues: CSVDRPPRGEQFF. The CDR3 DNA is TGCAGCGTTGATAGGCCCCCCAGAGGTGAGCAGTTCTTC. V gene TRBV29-1 combines with J gene TRBJ2-1; D not certain. CDR1 and CDR2 from the germline V gene are SQVTM and ANQGSEA. The CDR3 contains 13 residues. V lost 3 bases and J lost 9, with 15 bases in between.

This clonotype was counted at least ten times. This rearrangement joins TRBV5-5 to TRBJ2-5; a possible D gene is TRBD1 (6 bases). V was shortened by 3 bases and J by 7 bases, with 22 bases between the two germline ends. This CDR3 has 16 amino acids. The germline V gene has CDR1 SGHKS and CDR2 YYEKEE (reference sequence). Here the CDR3 reads CASSSRDIGFQGTQYF. As DNA, the CDR3 is TGTGCCAGCAGCTCTAGGGACATAGGATTTCAGGGGACCCAGTACTTC.

This clonotype was counted many times. This chain joins TRBV7-9 and TRBJ2-2; D is unresolved. The V end was cut by 5 bases, the J end by 2 bases, with 0 bases between. CDR1 SEHNR and CDR2 FQNEAQ come from the germline V gene (reference sequence). The CDR3 has 11 residues. CDR3 sequence reads: CASSNTGELFF. CDR3 nucleotides: TGTGCCAGCAGCAACACCGGGGAGCTGTTTTTT.

This clonotype was picked up many times. The chain couples TRBV19 to TRBJ2-7, with no clear D. V lost 5 bases and J 7 bases, leaving 18 bases between the germline ends. CDR1 is LNHDA and CDR2 is SQIVND in the germline V gene (reference sequence). The CDR3 extends over 14 amino acids. The CDR3 spells CASSVGPGPWEQYF. The CDR3 DNA reads as TGTGCCAGTAGTGTCGGACCCGGTCCGTGGGAGCAGTACTTC.

This clonotype was counted a few times. The chain carries TRBV7-3 and TRBJ2-7, with 7 bases lining up with TRBD2. CDR3 length equals 15 residues. The germline V gene encodes CDR1 SGHTA and CDR2 FQGTGA. V gave up 4 bases and J gave up 3 bases; unmatched junction bases: 9. In DNA, the CDR3 is TGTGCCAGCAGCTCCGCTGGGGGGGAAGGCTACGAGCAGTACTTC. Its translation is CASSSAGGEGYEQYF.

This clonotype was observed many times. The chain uses TRBV7-9 and TRBJ2-3, with D unresolved. CDR1 is SEHNR, CDR2 FQNEAQ, per germline (reference sequence). V gave up 5 bases and J gave up 0 bases, with 15 bases separating them. The CDR3 is 16 residues long. In nucleotides, the CDR3 is TGTGCCAGCAGCGGATACCCGACTGTAAGCACAGATACGCAGTATTTT. This gives the protein CASSGYPTVSTDTQYF.

V and J are TRBV5-1 and TRBJ2-1; 7 bases match TRBD1. This CDR3 region has 16 residues. V was clipped by 4 bases and J by 0 bases; unmatched bases: 7. Per the germline V gene, CDR1 is SGHRS and CDR2 is YFSETQ. The CDR3 coding sequence is TGCGCCAGCAGCCACCGGGACAGCAGCTCCTACAATGAGCAGTTCTTC. Protein sequence: CASSHRDSSSYNEQFF.

This clonotype was detected many times. The CDR3 loop is CASSSGTGFLDTQYF. The CDR3 region has the DNA TGTGCCAGCAGTTCCGGGACAGGGTTTTTAGATACGCAGTATTTT. The chain joins TRBV12-3 or TRBV12-4 to TRBJ2-3; 9 bases are a match to TRBD1. The CDR3 totals 15 residues. Trimming took 4 bases from V and 5 from J; bases not matched to a gene: 7.

The chain links TRBV6-2 or TRBV6-3 to TRBJ2-2, with a weak D call TRBD2 (6 bases). CDR1 is MNHEY, CDR2 SVGEGT, per germline. V was cut by 5 bases and J by 0 bases, with 13 bases left in between. The length of the CDR3 is 16 residues. Written as DNA, the CDR3 is TGTGCCAGCAGTCCATTCGGGACTGCGAACACCGGGGAGCTGTTTTTT. Protein product: CASSPFGTANTGELFF.

This clonotype was seen many times. The V call is TRBV4-1, the J call TRBJ2-4; no clear D gene. Germline V lookup: CDR1 MGHRA, CDR2 YSYEKL. The CDR3 has 13 amino acids. With 4 bases removed from V and 1 base from J, the gap between germline ends came to 5 bases. CDR3 amino acids: CASSPPAKNIQYF. The CDR3 DNA reads TGCGCCAGCAGCCCCCCTGCCAAAAACATTCAGTACTTC.

At least ten counts were recorded for this clonotype. CDR3 DNA sequence: TGTGCCAGCAGCCCTTTGGGGAGCTCCTACAATGAGCAGTTCTTC. This codes for CASSPLGSSYNEQFF. The chain combines TRBV7-6 with TRBJ2-1, with D perhaps matching TRBD2 (5 bases). CDR1 is SGHVS and CDR2 is FNYEAQ in the germline V gene. This CDR3 spans 15 amino acids. V shed 5 bases and J shed 0 bases, with 11 bases lying between them.

This chain uses TRBV20-1 with TRBJ2-5, with 10 bases lining up with TRBD2. In germline, CDR1 is DFQATT, CDR2 SNEGSKA (reference sequence). The trim removed 0 bases at V and 2 bases at J, leaving 12 bases unmatched. The CDR3 extends over 18 amino acids. The CDR3 DNA is TGCAGTGCTAGAGATGGCGGAGAACTAGCGGGGCAACAAGAGACCCAGTACTTC. Its translation is CSARDGGELAGQQETQYF.

At least ten counts were recorded for this clonotype. V usage is TRBV6-5 and J usage is TRBJ1-3; the D gene is possibly TRBD1 (6 bases). The length of the CDR3 is 15 residues. CDR1 is MNHEY, CDR2 SVGAGI, per germline. Trimming removed 4 bases from V and 3 bases from J, with 13 bases in between. This chain's CDR3 is CASSFLQGLGNTIYF. DNA for the CDR3: TGTGCCAGCAGTTTCTTACAGGGCCTTGGAAACACCATATATTTT.

This clonotype has a count of ten or more. This chain joins TRBV9 and TRBJ2-3; the D gene could be TRBD1 or TRBD2 (5 bases each). The ends were cut back, 10 bases at V and 0 bases at J, with 15 bases in the middle. This CDR3 contains 14 residues. Germline CDR1 is SGDLS and CDR2 is YYNGEE. CDR3 nucleotides: TGTGCCGCCTCGGCCGGGACCAGCACAGATACGCAGTATTTT. Translated: CAASAGTSTDTQYF.

Ten or more counts support this clonotype. This chain uses TRBV6-5 with TRBJ1-5, with D perhaps matching TRBD1 (6 bases). In germline, CDR1 is MNHEY, CDR2 SVGAGI. The CDR3 spans 17 residues. V lost 1 base and J 7 bases, leaving 20 bases between the germline ends. CDR3 amino acids: CASSYYGARGGGQPQHF. The CDR3, as DNA: TGTGCCAGCAGTTACTATGGAGCCAGGGGTGGCGGCCAGCCCCAGCATTTT.

This clonotype was picked up a small number of times. CDR3 region: CATSRITGELFF. CDR3 nucleotides: TGTGCCACCAGTCGGATCACCGGGGAGCTGTTTTTT. This chain joins TRBV24-1 and TRBJ2-2; D is unresolved. Trimming took off 6 bases at V and 4 bases at J, with 5 bases between the two ends. The CDR3 runs 12 residues. The germline gives CDR1 KGHDR, CDR2 SFDVKD.

This chain uses TRBV25-1 with TRBJ2-6; D is unclear. Per germline, CDR1 MGHDK and CDR2 SYGVNS. Trimming left V 6 bases short and J 1 base short, with 10 bases between. The CDR3 sequence is 15 residues long. The CDR3 reads CASSNFFSGANVLTF. The CDR3 DNA is TGTGCCAGCAGCAACTTCTTTTCTGGGGCCAACGTCCTGACTTTC.

In this sample, this clonotype turned up many times. The chain links TRBV6-2 or TRBV6-3 to TRBJ2-1, with 8 bases fitting TRBD2. This CDR3 comprises 16 residues. J was trimmed by 6 bases and V by 5 bases; bases with no gene match: 12. The germline V gene has CDR1 MNHEY and CDR2 SVGEGT. The CDR3 sequence: CASSPVRAGASNEQFF. The CDR3 DNA reads TGTGCCAGCAGTCCAGTTCGAGCGGGAGCCTCCAATGAGCAGTTCTTC.